Listed here is a single TCR beta chain. The junction had 4 bases not matched to a gene; V was cut back by 3 bases and J by 4 bases. Germline loops: CDR1 MNHNS, CDR2 SASEGT. The CDR3 length is 15 residues. Using immunoSEQ multiplex PCR, the repertoire was profiled, and TCRdb retains in-frame clones only, with some absent. The table lists about 170,000 clones, roughly 85% of them singletons. The source of the sample is a study of blood T cell repertoires in COVID-19. Turning to the study itself: Samples taken during acute and convalescent COVID-19 were collected in the United States, Italy and Spain.

The rearrangement joins TRBV6-1 to TRBJ1-2; 11 bases are a match to TRBD1. Sequences were obtained from peripheral blood. This clonotype was obtained from a woman at least 80 years old with active or convalescent COVID-19. CDR3 DNA sequence: TGTGCCAGCAGTGAGCCTGGACAGGGGGCCTATGGCTACACCTTC. It translates to CASSEPGQGAYGYTF.